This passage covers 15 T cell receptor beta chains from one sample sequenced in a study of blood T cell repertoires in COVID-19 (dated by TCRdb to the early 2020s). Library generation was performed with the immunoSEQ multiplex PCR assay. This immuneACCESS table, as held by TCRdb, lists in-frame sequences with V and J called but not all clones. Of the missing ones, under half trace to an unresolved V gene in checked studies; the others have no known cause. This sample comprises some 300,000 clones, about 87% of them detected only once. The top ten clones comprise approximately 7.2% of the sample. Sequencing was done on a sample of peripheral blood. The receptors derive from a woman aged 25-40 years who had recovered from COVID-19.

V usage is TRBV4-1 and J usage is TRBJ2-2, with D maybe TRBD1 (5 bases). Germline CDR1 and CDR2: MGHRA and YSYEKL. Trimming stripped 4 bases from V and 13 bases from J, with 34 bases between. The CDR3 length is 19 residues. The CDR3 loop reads CASSRAPGATAKGKRVLFF. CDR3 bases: TGCGCCAGCAGCCGCGCGCCTGGGGCTACCGCTAAGGGCAAACGTGTGCTGTTTTTT.

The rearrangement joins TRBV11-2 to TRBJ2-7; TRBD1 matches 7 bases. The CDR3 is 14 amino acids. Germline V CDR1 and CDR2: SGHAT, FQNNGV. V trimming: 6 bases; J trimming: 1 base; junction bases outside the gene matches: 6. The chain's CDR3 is CASRKGAVSYEQYF. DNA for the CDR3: TGTGCCAGCAGGAAGGGGGCGGTGTCCTACGAGCAGTACTTC.

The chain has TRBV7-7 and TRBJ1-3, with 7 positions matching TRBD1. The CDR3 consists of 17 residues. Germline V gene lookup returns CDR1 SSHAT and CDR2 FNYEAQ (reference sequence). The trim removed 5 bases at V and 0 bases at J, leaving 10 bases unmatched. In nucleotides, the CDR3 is TGTGCCAGCAGCCCTTCGGGACAGTCGGTCTCTGGAAACACCATATATTTT. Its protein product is CASSPSGQSVSGNTIYF.

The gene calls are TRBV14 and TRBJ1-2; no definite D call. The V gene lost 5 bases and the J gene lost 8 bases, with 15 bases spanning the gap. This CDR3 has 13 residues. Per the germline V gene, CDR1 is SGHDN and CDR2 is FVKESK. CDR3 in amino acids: CASSSRLGGGYTF. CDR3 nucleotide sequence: TGTGCCAGCAGCTCACGACTCGGCGGGGGCTACACCTTC.

DNA of the CDR3: TGTGCCAGCAGTTACTCACAGGGGAATCAGCCCCAGCATTTT. It is translated as CASSYSQGNQPQHF. The gene calls are TRBV6-5 and TRBJ1-5; 7 bases are a match to TRBD1. Looked up from germline, CDR1 is MNHEY and CDR2 is SVGAGI. The CDR3 spans 14 residues. The trim removed 0 bases at V and 4 bases at J, leaving 0 bases unmatched.

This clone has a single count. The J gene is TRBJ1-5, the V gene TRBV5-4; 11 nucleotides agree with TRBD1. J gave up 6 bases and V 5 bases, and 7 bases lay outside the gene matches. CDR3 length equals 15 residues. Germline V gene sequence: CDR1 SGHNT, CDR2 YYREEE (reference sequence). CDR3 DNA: TGTGCCAGCAGTTCGGGACAGGGGGTTGGTCAGCCCCAGCATTTT. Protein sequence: CASSSGQGVGQPQHF.

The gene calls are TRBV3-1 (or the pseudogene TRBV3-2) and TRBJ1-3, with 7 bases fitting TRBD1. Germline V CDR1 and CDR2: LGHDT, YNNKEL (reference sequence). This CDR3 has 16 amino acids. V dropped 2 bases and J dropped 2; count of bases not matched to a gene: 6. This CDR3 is CASSQFGTVAGNTIYF. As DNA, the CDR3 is TGTGCCAGCAGCCAATTCGGGACAGTGGCTGGAAACACCATATATTTT.

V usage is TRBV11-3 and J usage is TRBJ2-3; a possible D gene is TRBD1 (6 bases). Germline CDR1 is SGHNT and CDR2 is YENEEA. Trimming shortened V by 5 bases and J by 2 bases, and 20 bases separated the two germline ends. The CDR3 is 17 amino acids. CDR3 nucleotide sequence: TGTGCCAGCAGCCCCTCTGGGACAAGGAGGATCACAGATACGCAGTATTTT. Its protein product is CASSPSGTRRITDTQYF.

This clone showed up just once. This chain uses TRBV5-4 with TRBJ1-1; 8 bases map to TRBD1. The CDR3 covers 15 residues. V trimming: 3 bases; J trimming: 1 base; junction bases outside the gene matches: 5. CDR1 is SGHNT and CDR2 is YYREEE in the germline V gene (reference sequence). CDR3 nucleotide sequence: TGTGCCAGCAGCTCACCAGGACAGGGGAACACTGAAGCTTTCTTT. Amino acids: CASSSPGQGNTEAFF.

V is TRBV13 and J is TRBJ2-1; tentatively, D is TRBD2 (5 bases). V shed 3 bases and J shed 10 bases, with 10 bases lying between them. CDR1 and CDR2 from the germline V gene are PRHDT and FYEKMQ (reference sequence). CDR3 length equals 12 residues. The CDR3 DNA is TGTGCCAGCAGCTTGGAGGAGGACGAGCAGTTCTTC. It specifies CASSLEEDEQFF.

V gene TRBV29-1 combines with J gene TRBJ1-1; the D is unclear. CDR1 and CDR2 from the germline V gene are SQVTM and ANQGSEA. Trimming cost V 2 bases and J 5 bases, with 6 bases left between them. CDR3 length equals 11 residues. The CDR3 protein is CSVEPGTEAFF. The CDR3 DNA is TGCAGCGTTGAACCGGGAACTGAAGCTTTCTTT.

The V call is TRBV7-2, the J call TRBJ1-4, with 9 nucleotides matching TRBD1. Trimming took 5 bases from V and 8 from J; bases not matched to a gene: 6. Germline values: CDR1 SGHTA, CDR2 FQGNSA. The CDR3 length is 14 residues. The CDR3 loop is CASSAGTGREKLFF. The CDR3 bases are TGTGCCAGCAGCGCCGGGACAGGGCGGGAAAAACTGTTTTTT.

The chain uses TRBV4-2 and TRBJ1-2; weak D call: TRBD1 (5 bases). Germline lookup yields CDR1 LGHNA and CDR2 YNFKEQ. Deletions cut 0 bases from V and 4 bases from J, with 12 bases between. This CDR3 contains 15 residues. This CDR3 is CASSQEGVGGYGYTF. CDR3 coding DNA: TGTGCCAGCAGCCAAGAGGGGGTGGGAGGCTATGGCTACACCTTC.

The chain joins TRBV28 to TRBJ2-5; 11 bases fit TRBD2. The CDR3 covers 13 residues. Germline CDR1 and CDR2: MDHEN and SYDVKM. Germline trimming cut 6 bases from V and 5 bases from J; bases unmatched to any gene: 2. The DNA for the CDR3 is TGTGCCAGCAGACTAGCGGGGGTGGAGACCCAGTACTTC. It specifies CASRLAGVETQYF.

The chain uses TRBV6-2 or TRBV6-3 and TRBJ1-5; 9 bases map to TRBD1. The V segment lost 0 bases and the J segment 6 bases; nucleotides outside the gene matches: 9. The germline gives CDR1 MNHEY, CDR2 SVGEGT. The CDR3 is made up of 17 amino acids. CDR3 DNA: TGTGCCAGCAGTTACTCTTTGGGCACAGGGGGCGGTCAGCCCCAGCATTTT. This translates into CASSYSLGTGGGQPQHF.